The 25 T cell receptor beta chains listed next were all sequenced from one sample in a study of human T cells and chemical hapten exposure. Noted time point: pre-sensitization, week 0. The treatment is: therapeutic diphenylcyclopropenone sensitization with weekly scalp DPC. Extraction yielded total RNA from whole blood (unfractionated). TCRdb re-called the RACE reads with MiXCR, one entry per CDR3 protein. Among tens of thousands of distinct CDR3 sequences listed, about 12% were seen once. Material: whole blood, obtained in connection with sensitization to the hapten diphenylcyclopropenone (DPC). All receptors derive from a woman aged 40-49 years with alopecia areata. Some clones in this sample may be carry-over from other donors' samples.

This clonotype occurred a few times. The rearrangement joins TRBV28 to TRBJ2-7, with D perhaps TRBD1 (7 bases). V was cut by 7 bases and J by 2 bases, with 15 bases left in between. Germline CDR1 MDHEN, CDR2 SYDVKM. This CDR3 spans 14 amino acids. CDR3 sequence (DNA): TGTGCCAGCACCCAGGGGGGAAGGGCCTACGAGCAGTACTTC. This sequence encodes CASTQGGRAYEQYF.

A few counts support this clonotype. V is TRBV28 and J is TRBJ2-7; D not resolved. The CDR3 length is 12 residues. Germline CDR1 is MDHEN and CDR2 is SYDVKM. Trimming removed 3 bases from V and 1 base from J, with 4 bases in between. The CDR3 sequence is CASSFPSYEQYF. The CDR3 DNA is TGTGCCAGCAGTTTTCCTTCCTACGAGCAGTACTTC.

The V and J genes are TRBV29-1 and TRBJ2-4, with a tentative D call TRBD2 (7 bases). Germline-derived CDR1 and CDR2 are SQVTM and ANQGSEA. V lost 3 bases to trimming and J lost 7 bases, with 13 bases between them. This CDR3 region has 13 residues. The CDR3 coding sequence is TGCAGCGTTGAGGTACAGGGAGGGAACATTCAGTACTTC. Its translation is CSVEVQGGNIQYF.

Ten or more counts support this clonotype. The CDR3 protein is CSGQALNTEAFF. CDR3 bases: TGCAGCGGCCAGGCGCTGAACACTGAAGCTTTCTTT. This chain links TRBV29-1 with TRBJ1-1; no definite D call. Germline values: CDR1 SQVTM, CDR2 ANQGSEA. Trimming pared 7 bases from V and 0 bases from J, leaving 9 bases between. The CDR3 extends over 12 amino acids.

This clonotype has a count of ten or more. The J gene is TRBJ2-1, the V gene TRBV6-8; TRBD2 aligns across 15 bases. Germline-derived CDR1 and CDR2 are MNHGY and SAAAGT. This CDR3 is 17 amino acids long. V was clipped by 2 bases and J by 4 bases; unmatched bases: 3. As DNA, the CDR3 is TGTGCCAGCAGTTACGGACTAGCGGGGGGGAGATACAATGAGCAGTTCTTC. Amino acids: CASSYGLAGGRYNEQFF.

This clonotype was seen at least ten times. The V and J genes are TRBV2 and TRBJ2-7; unclear D gene. Looked up from germline, CDR1 is SNHLY and CDR2 is FYNNEI. The CDR3 totals 14 residues. V shed 6 bases and J shed 0 bases, with 12 bases lying between them. The CDR3 protein is CASRRSESSYEQYF. CDR3 sequence (DNA): TGTGCCAGCAGACGGAGCGAGAGCTCCTACGAGCAGTACTTC.

This chain connects TRBV29-1 to TRBJ1-4, with D unresolved. Germline lookup yields CDR1 SQVTM and CDR2 ANQGSEA. V dropped 4 bases and J dropped 8 bases, with 11 bases sitting between them. This CDR3 contains 12 residues. The CDR3 protein is CSVAGNDEKLFF. As DNA, the CDR3 is TGCAGCGTTGCGGGAAACGACGAAAAACTGTTTTTT.

This clonotype appeared many times. The DNA for the CDR3 is TGCAGCGTTGGCGGGGTGAACTACGAGCAGTACTTC. Translated: CSVGGVNYEQYF. This chain joins TRBV29-1 and TRBJ2-7, with D perhaps TRBD2 (6 bases). Germline assignment: CDR1 SQVTM and CDR2 ANQGSEA. CDR3 length: 12 residues. V was shortened by 4 bases and J by 3 bases, with 10 bases between the two germline ends.

The chain recombines TRBV15 with TRBJ1-5; a weak D match, TRBD1 (5 bases). Germline V gene lookup returns CDR1 LNHNV and CDR2 YYDKDF (reference sequence). This CDR3 has 12 residues. With 8 bases removed from V and 6 bases from J, the gap between germline ends came to 11 bases. The CDR3 here is CATRTGAQPQHF. The CDR3 coding sequence is TGTGCCACCCGGACTGGGGCTCAGCCCCAGCATTTT.

J is TRBJ2-7 and V is TRBV5-1; 9 positions match TRBD2. Trimming at V came to 2 bases and at J to 5 bases, leaving 11 bases not matched to a gene. The CDR3 covers 16 residues. Germline values: CDR1 SGHRS, CDR2 YFSETQ. The CDR3 nucleotides are TGCGCCAGCAGCTTCGCTGAGACTAGCGGAGGGCACGAGCAGTACTTC. Translation: CASSFAETSGGHEQYF.

This clonotype was seen at least ten times. The rearrangement uses TRBV12-3 or TRBV12-4 and TRBJ2-4; D gene unclear. The CDR3 spans 13 residues. Trimming took 3 bases from V and 10 from J, leaving 13 bases between them. CDR3 bases: TGTGCCAGCAGTTTGGAACTCCTAAGGATTCAGTACTTC. Protein product: CASSLELLRIQYF.

The rearrangement links TRBV27 to TRBJ1-6; D remains unclear. V was shortened by 7 bases and J by 6 bases, with 10 bases between the two germline ends. The CDR3 loop spans 13 amino acids. Germline V gives CDR1 MNHEY, CDR2 SMNVEV (reference sequence). The CDR3 here is CASTLGLNSPLHF. Here the CDR3 DNA reads TGTGCCAGCACCTTGGGTCTTAATTCACCCCTCCACTTT.

This clonotype came up a few times. The V and J genes are TRBV19 and TRBJ2-3; D not certain. There are 13 residues in the CDR3. Trimming pared 10 bases from V and 2 bases from J, leaving 13 bases between. Germline CDR1 LNHDA, CDR2 SQIVND (reference sequence). Here the CDR3 DNA reads TGTGCCACGCCGACACCTTACACAGATACGCAGTATTTT. This gives the protein CATPTPYTDTQYF.

At least ten counts were recorded for this clonotype. This chain links TRBV11-2 with TRBJ2-1, with D possibly matching TRBD2 (5 bases). Per germline, CDR1 SGHAT and CDR2 FQNNGV. V was trimmed by 0 bases and J by 6 bases, leaving 12 bases between them. This CDR3 is built from 15 residues. CDR3 DNA: TGTGCCAGCAGCTTAGAGCGGCTAGCTTCCAATGAGCAGTTCTTC. This sequence encodes CASSLERLASNEQFF.

This rearrangement joins TRBV10-2 to TRBJ1-3; D unresolved. The germline V and J ends were trimmed by 0 bases and 4 bases, with 7 bases remaining between them. Germline V gene lookup returns CDR1 WSHSY and CDR2 SAAADI. This CDR3 has 14 amino acids. CDR3 loop: CASSESGRGNTIYF. CDR3 in DNA: TGCGCCAGCAGTGAGTCGGGCAGGGGAAACACCATATATTTT.

This clonotype was counted at least ten times. The rearrangement links TRBV4-1 to TRBJ1-1, with D hard to call. The CDR3 contains 14 residues. Germline-derived CDR1 and CDR2 are MGHRA and YSYEKL. The V end was cut by 3 bases, the J end by 1 base, with 9 bases between. The CDR3 coding sequence is TGCGCCAGCAGCCACCCTTCGGCGAACACTGAAGCTTTCTTT. Translation: CASSHPSANTEAFF.

This clonotype has ten or more counts. V gene TRBV4-2 combines with J gene TRBJ2-2; perhaps TRBD2 as D (7 bases). Germline loops: CDR1 LGHNA, CDR2 YNFKEQ. The CDR3 is 17 residues long. V was clipped by 2 bases and J by 5 bases, with 18 bases between them. CDR3 amino acids: CASSQQPQGGETGELFF. The CDR3 nucleotides are TGTGCCAGCAGCCAACAACCGCAAGGGGGGGAGACCGGGGAGCTGTTTTTT.

Ten or more counts support this clonotype. J is TRBJ1-6 and V is TRBV3-1, with D unclear. The CDR3 consists of 14 residues. The V and J ends lost 1 base and 9 bases respectively, with 10 bases between them. The germline V gene has CDR1 LGHDT and CDR2 YNNKEL (reference sequence). CDR3: CASSQVARSSPLHF. DNA for the CDR3: TGTGCCAGCAGCCAAGTGGCCAGGAGTTCACCCCTCCACTTT.

This clonotype appeared many times. The chain joins TRBV4-1 to TRBJ2-1; 8 positions match TRBD1. J gave up 6 bases and V 4 bases, and 20 bases lay outside the gene matches. Germline V gene data show CDR1 as MGHRA and CDR2 as YSYEKL. The CDR3 runs to 19 residues. The CDR3 nucleotides are TGCGCCAGCAGCCTCTTCCCAGGGAGGACAGGGACCGGTGTCAATGAGCAGTTCTTC. The encoded protein is CASSLFPGRTGTGVNEQFF.

This clonotype was seen only a few times. V usage is TRBV11-2 and J usage is TRBJ2-5; 8 nucleotides line up with TRBD1. V shed 2 bases and J 4 bases; nucleotides not matched to a gene: 9. From germline, CDR1 is SGHAT and CDR2 FQNNGV. The CDR3 runs to 16 residues. The CDR3 DNA reads TGTGCCAGCAGCTTACCGGGGACAGGAGGGAGAGAGACCCAGTACTTC. Its protein product is CASSLPGTGGRETQYF.

This clonotype has ten or more counts. This chain links TRBV6-2 or TRBV6-3 with TRBJ1-2; tentative D call: TRBD1 (5 bases). The ends were cut back, 8 bases at V and 4 bases at J, with 17 bases in the middle. Germline V lookup: CDR1 MNHEY, CDR2 SVGEGT. The CDR3 is 14 amino acids. The CDR3 sequence: CASGRQGGIYGYTF. As DNA, the CDR3 is TGTGCCAGCGGCCGGCAGGGAGGGATCTATGGCTACACCTTC.

Ten or more counts support this clonotype. This chain uses TRBV20-1 with TRBJ2-7; 7 bases are a match to TRBD1. The CDR3 extends over 13 amino acids. Trimming cost V 3 bases and J 1 base; bases outside gene matches: 3. Germline loops: CDR1 DFQATT, CDR2 SNEGSKA (reference sequence). The CDR3, as DNA: TGCAGTGCTAGCGGACAGGCGTCCTACGAGCAGTACTTC. This translates into CSASGQASYEQYF.

A few counts support this clonotype. J is TRBJ2-7 and V is TRBV28; 7 nucleotides match TRBD1. The CDR3 length is 15 residues. V gave up 4 bases and J gave up 1 base; unmatched junction bases: 7. The germline CDR1 and CDR2 sequences are MDHEN and SYDVKM. CDR3 nucleotide sequence: TGTGCCAGCAGTTCTGAGACAGGGAGTTCCTACGAGCAGTACTTC. The encoded protein is CASSSETGSSYEQYF.

There are many counts of this clonotype. The CDR3 coding sequence is TGTGCCAGCAGCTTGGCGGGGAACCGGAATGAGCAGTTCTTC. Its translation: CASSLAGNRNEQFF. The V and J genes are TRBV11-1 and TRBJ2-1; the D gene is possibly TRBD2 (6 bases). The CDR3 runs 14 residues. V lost 3 bases and J lost 7, with 13 bases in between. CDR1 and CDR2 (germline): SGHAT, FQDESV (reference sequence).

There are a few counts of this clonotype. V and J are TRBV28 and TRBJ2-6, with TRBD1 matching over 9 bases. CDR1 and CDR2 (germline): MDHEN, SYDVKM. Unmatched junction bases numbered 6, after V lost 6 bases and J lost 0 bases. This CDR3 comprises 17 residues. The CDR3: CASRYRGPSSGANVLTF. The CDR3 DNA reads as TGTGCCAGCAGGTACAGGGGGCCAAGCTCTGGGGCCAACGTCCTGACTTTC.